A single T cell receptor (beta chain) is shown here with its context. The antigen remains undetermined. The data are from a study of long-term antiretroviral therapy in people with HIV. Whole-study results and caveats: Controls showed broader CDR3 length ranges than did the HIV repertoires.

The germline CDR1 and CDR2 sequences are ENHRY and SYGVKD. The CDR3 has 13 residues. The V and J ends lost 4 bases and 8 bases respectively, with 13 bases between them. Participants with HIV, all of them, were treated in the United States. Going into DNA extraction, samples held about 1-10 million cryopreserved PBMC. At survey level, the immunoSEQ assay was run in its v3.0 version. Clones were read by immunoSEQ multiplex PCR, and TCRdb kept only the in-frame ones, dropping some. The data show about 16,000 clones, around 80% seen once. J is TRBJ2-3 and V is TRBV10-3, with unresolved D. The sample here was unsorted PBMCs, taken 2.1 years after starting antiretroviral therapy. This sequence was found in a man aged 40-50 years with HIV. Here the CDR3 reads CAISVDWEGTQYF. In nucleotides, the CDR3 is TGTGCCATCAGTGTCGACTGGGAAGGTACGCAGTATTTT.